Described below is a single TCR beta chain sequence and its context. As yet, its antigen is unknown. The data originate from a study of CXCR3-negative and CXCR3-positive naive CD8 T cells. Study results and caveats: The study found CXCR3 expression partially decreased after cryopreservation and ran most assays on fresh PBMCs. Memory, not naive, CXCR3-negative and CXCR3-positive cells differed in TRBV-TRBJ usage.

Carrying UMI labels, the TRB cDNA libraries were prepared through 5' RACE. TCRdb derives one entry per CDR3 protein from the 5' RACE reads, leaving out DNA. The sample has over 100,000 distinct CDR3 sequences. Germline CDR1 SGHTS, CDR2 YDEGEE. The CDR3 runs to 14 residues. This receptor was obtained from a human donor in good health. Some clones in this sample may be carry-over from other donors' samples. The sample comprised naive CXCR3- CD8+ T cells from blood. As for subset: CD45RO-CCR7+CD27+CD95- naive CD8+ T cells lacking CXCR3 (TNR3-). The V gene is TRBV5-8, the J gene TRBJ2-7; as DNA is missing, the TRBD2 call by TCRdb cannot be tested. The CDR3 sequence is CASRTRGGSREQYF.